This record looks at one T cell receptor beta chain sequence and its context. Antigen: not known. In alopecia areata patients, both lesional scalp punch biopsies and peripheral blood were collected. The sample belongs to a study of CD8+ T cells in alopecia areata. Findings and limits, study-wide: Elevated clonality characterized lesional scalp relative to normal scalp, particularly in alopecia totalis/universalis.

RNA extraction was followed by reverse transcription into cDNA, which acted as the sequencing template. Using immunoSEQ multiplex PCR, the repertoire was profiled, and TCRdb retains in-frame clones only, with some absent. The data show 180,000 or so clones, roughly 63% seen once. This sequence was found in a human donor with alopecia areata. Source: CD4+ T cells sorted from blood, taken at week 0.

Here the CDR3 DNA reads TGTGCCAGCAATGGATTGAGCACTGAAGCTTTCTTT. Translating it yields CASNGLSTEAFF. The V and J genes are TRBV5-6 and TRBJ1-1; D ambiguous. The CDR3 has 12 residues. The germline gives CDR1 SGHDT, CDR2 YYEEEE. V dropped 6 bases and J dropped 4 bases, with 10 bases sitting between them.